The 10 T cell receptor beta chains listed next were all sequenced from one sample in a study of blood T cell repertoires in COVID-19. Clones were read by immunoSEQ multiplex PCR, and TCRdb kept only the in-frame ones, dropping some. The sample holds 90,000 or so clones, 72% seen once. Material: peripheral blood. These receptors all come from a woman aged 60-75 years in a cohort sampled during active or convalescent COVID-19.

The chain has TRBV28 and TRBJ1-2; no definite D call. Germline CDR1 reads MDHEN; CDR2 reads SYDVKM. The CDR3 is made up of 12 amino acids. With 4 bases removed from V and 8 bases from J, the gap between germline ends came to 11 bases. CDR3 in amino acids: CASSSGELGYTF. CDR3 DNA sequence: TGTGCCAGCAGTTCCGGGGAACTGGGCTACACCTTC.

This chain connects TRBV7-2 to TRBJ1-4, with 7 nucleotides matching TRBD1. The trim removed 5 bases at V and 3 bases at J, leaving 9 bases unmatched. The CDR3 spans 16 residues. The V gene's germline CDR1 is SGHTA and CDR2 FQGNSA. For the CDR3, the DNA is TGTGCCAGCAGCGCCGTACTCAGGGGGGCTAATGAAAAACTGTTTTTT. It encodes CASSAVLRGANEKLFF.

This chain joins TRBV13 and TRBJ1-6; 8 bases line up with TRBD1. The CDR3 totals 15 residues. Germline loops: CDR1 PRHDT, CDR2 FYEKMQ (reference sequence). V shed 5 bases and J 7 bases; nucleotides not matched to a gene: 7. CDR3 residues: CASSIRTGLNSPLHF. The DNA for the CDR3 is TGTGCCAGCAGCATAAGGACAGGGTTGAATTCACCCCTCCACTTT.

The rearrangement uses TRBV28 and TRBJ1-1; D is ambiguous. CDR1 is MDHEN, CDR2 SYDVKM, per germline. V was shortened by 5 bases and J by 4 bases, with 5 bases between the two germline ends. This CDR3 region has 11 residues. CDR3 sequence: CASSRVTEAFF. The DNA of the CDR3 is TGTGCCAGCAGTCGGGTCACTGAAGCTTTCTTT.

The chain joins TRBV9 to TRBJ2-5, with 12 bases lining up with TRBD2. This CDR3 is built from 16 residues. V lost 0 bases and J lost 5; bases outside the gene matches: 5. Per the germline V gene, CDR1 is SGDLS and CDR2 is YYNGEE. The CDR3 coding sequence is TGTGCCAGCAGCGTAGAGTCGACTAGCGGGGGTGAGACCCAGTACTTC. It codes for CASSVESTSGGETQYF.

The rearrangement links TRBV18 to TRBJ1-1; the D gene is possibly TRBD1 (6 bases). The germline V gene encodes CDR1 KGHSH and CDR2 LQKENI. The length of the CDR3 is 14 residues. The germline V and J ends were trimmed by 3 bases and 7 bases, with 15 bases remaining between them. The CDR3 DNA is TGTGCCAGCTCACCGGACTCTGACAGGTTTGAAGCTTTCTTT. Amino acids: CASSPDSDRFEAFF.

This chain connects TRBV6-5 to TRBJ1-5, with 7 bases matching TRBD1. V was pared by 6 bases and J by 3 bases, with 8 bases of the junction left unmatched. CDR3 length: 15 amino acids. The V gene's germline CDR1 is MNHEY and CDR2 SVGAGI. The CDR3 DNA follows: TGTGCCAGCAGGACCCAGGGGGTTGCCAATCAGCCCCAGCATTTT. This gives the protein CASRTQGVANQPQHF.

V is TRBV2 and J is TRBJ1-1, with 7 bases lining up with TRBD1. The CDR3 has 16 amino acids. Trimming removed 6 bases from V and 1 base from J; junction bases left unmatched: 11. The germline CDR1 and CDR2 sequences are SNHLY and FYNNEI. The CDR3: CASRIRGFEGNTEAFF. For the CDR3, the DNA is TGTGCCAGCAGGATCAGGGGGTTTGAGGGGAACACTGAAGCTTTCTTT. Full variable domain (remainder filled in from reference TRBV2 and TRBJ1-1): EPEVTQTPSHQVTQMGQEVILRCVPISNHLYFYWYRQILGQKVEFLVSFYNNEISEKSEIFDDQFSVERPDGSNFTLKIRSTKLEDSAMYFCASRIRGFEGNTEAFFGQGTRLTVV.

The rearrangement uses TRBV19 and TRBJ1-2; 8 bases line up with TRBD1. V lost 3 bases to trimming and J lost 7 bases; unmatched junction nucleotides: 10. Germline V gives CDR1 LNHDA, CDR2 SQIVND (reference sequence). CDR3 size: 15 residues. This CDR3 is CASSIRTGLASGYTF. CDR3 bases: TGTGCCAGTAGTATCCGGACAGGGTTGGCTAGTGGCTACACCTTC.

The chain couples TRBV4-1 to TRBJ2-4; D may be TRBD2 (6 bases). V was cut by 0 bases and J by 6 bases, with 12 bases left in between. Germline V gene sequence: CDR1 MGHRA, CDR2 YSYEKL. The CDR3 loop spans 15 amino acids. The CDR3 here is CASSQEEGLANIQYF. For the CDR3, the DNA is TGCGCCAGCAGCCAAGAGGAGGGCCTGGCAAACATTCAGTACTTC.